This TCR beta chain derives from a study of STAT3 mutations in large granular lymphocyte leukemia. Germline V lookup: CDR1 SGHAT, CDR2 FQNNGV. The CDR3 has 13 amino acids. Trimming removed 6 bases at V and 7 bases at J, with 13 bases between. Assay: immunoSEQ multiplex PCR; the TCRdb copy retains only in-frame clones and omits some. The repertoire has 35,000 to 40,000 clones, around nine tenths of them found once; the top ten carry over 0.35%. Whole-study results and caveats: In several patients, dominant TCR clone burden exceeded STAT3 mutant burden. Every T-cell large granular lymphocyte leukemia patient had at least one immunodominant TCR beta clonotype. A small but highly pathogenic clone may have been missed. Variable sampling intervals and differing treatment regimens complicated linking therapy response to TCR clonal burden changes.

This clone was found once. Antigen unknown. The clonotype comes from a human donor with T large granular lymphocyte leukemia. Some clones in this sample may be carry-over from other donors' samples. The chain is built from TRBV11-2 and TRBJ1-5; D unclear. The sample taken for sequencing was PBMCs. The CDR3 nucleotides read TGTGCCAGCAGTCTAGGCGGAGGCCAGCCCCAGCATTTT. This encodes CASSLGGGQPQHF.